In this sample, the clone carrying this T cell receptor (beta chain) turned up a few times. Its specificity is unknown. Patients were excluded for uncontrolled infection, other autoimmune disease, pregnancy or lactation. The CDR3 regions of TCR beta were amplified from RNA transcripts. The HTBI primer set drove a first-round RT-PCR of the TCR CDR3. A single record per CDR3 protein comes from TCRdb applying MiXCR to the multiplex PCR reads. The sample includes about 550,000 distinct CDR3 sequences, about a fifth of them seen just once. This record comes from a study of T cells in Graves' hyperthyroidism and ophthalmopathy. Notes on the study in general: Blood also carried most thyroid clonotypes expanded above 0.001.

Sample: blood. This sequence was found in a man between 18 and 29 years old with Graves' hyperthyroidism.

The DNA for the CDR3 is TGCAGTGCTAGGACAGGACAGTCGGTCTATGGCTACACCTTC. This codes for CSARTGQSVYGYTF. The rearrangement uses TRBV20-1 and TRBJ1-2; maybe TRBD1 (6 bases). This CDR3 region has 14 residues. Germline CDR1 is DFQATT and CDR2 is SNEGSKA (reference sequence). Trimming shortened V by 3 bases and J by 4 bases, and 15 bases separated the two germline ends.